This T cell receptor (beta chain) emerged from a study of early T cells in non-severe SARS-CoV-2 infection. TCRdb re-analysed the 5' RACE reads in MiXCR, keeping a single row per CDR3 protein. The data contain about 60,000 distinct CDR3 sequences, approximately 8.3% of them singletons. V dropped 6 bases and J dropped 1 base, with 13 bases sitting between them. CDR1 MNHEY and CDR2 SVGAGI come from the germline V gene. This CDR3 comprises 15 residues. The sequencing sample was made of whole blood. The chain links TRBV6-5 to TRBJ1-5, with a possible D match to TRBD1 (5 bases). The sequence was collected from an adult who was a healthcare worker with PCR-confirmed SARS-CoV-2 infection or an uninfected control (not recorded which). The CDR3 here is CASRPKGPSNQPQHF. The DNA for the CDR3 is TGTGCCAGCAGACCGAAGGGGCCGAGCAATCAGCCCCAGCATTTT.